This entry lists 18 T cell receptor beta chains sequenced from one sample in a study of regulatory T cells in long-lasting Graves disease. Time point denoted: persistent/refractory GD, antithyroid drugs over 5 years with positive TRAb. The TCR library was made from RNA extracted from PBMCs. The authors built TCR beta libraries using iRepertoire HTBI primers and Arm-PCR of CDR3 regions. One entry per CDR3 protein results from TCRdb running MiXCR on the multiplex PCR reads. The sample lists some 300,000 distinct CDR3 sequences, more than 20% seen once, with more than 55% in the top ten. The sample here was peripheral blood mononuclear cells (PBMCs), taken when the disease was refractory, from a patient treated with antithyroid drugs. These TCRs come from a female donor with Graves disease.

The CDR3 here is CASSSSGANMQPQHF. For the CDR3, the DNA is TGTGCCAGCAGTTCGTCAGGAGCTAATATGCAGCCCCAGCATTTT. The V call is TRBV27, the J call TRBJ1-5, with D unclear. The germline V gene has CDR1 MNHEY and CDR2 SMNVEV (reference sequence). V shed 4 bases and J shed 7 bases, with 17 bases lying between them. This CDR3 comprises 15 residues.

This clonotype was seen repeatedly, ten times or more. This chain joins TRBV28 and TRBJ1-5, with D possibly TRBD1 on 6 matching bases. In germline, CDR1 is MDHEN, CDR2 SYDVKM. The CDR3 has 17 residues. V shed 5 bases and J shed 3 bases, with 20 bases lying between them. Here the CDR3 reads CASSPSLWRGDNQPQHF. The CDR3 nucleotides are TGTGCCAGCAGTCCCTCCTTGTGGAGGGGGGACAATCAGCCCCAGCATTTT.

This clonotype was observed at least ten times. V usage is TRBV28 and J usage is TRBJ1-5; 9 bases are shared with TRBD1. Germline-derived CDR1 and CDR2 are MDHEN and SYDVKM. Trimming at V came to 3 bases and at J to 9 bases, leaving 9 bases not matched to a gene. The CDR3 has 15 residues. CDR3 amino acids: CASSFRDRVGGPQHF. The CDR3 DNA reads TGTGCCAGCAGTTTTCGGGACAGGGTGGGTGGGCCCCAGCATTTT.

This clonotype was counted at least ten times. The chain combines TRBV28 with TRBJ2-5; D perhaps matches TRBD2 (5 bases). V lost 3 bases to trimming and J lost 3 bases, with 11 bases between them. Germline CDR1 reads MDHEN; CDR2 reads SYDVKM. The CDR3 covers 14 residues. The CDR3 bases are TGTGCCAGCAGTTTCGGCGGAGGTAAAGAGACCCAGTACTTC. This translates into CASSFGGGKETQYF. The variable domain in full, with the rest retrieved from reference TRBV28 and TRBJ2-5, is DVKVTQSSRYLVKRTGEKVFLECVQDMDHENMFWYRQDPGLGLRLIYFSYDVKMKEKGDIPEGYSVSREKKERFSLILESASTNQTSMYLCASSFGGGKETQYFGPGTRLLVL.

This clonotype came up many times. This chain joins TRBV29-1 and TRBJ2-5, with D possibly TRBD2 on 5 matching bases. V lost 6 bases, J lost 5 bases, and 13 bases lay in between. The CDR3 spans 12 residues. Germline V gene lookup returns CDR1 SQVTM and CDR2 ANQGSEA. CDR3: CSVGEGPETQYF. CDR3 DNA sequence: TGCAGCGTCGGAGAGGGTCCGGAGACCCAGTACTTC.

CDR3 amino acids: CASSLGTGGETQYF. The CDR3 DNA reads as TGTGCCAGCAGCTTAGGGACAGGTGGAGAGACCCAGTACTTC. This chain connects TRBV7-9 to TRBJ2-5, with 7 bases matching TRBD1. The V and J ends lost 1 base and 4 bases, in that order; junction bases with no gene match: 3. Germline-derived CDR1 and CDR2 are SEHNR and FQNEAQ (reference sequence). The CDR3 totals 14 residues. Variable domain in full (rest from reference TRBV7-9 and TRBJ2-5): DTGVSQNPRHKITKRGQNVTFRCDPISEHNRLYWYRQTLGQGPEFLTYFQNEAQLEKSRLLSDRFSAERPKGSFSTLEIQRTEQGDSAMYLCASSLGTGGETQYFGPGTRLLVL.

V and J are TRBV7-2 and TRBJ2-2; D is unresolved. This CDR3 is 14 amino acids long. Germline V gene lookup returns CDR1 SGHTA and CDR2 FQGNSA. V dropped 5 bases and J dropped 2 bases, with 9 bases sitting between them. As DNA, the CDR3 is TGTGCCAGCAGCCCCCAGGCTAACACCGGGGAGCTGTTTTTT. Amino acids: CASSPQANTGELFF.

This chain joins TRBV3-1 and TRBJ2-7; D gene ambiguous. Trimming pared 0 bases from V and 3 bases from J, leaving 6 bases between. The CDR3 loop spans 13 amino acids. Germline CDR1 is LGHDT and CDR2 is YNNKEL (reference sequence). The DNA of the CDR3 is TGTGCCAGCAGCCAAGACCAGTTCTACGAGCAGTACTTC. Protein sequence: CASSQDQFYEQYF.

This CDR3 reads CASSLSGGGNYEQYF. Here the CDR3 DNA reads TGTGCCAGCAGCTTGTCGGGCGGGGGAAACTACGAGCAGTACTTC. The chain joins TRBV5-5 to TRBJ2-7; 7 bases map to TRBD2. Unmatched junction bases numbered 7, after V lost 1 base and J lost 3 bases. CDR3 length equals 15 residues. CDR1 and CDR2 from the germline V gene are SGHKS and YYEKEE (reference sequence).

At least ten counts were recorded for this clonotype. In nucleotides, the CDR3 is TGTGCCAGCAGCTCCGGGGCAGGGGAGACCCAGTACTTC. This translates into CASSSGAGETQYF. The chain has TRBV7-3 and TRBJ2-5, with D perhaps TRBD1 or TRBD2 (5 bases each). Germline lookup yields CDR1 SGHTA and CDR2 FQGTGA. V was trimmed by 4 bases and J by 5 bases, leaving 11 bases between them. The length of the CDR3 is 13 residues. The full variable domain, its missing parts supplied by reference TRBV7-3 and TRBJ2-5, is GAGVSQTPSNKVTEKGKYVELRCDPISGHTALYWYRQSLGQGPEFLIYFQGTGAADDSGLPNDRFFAVRPEGSVSTLKIQRTERGDSAVYLCASSSGAGETQYFGPGTRLLVL.

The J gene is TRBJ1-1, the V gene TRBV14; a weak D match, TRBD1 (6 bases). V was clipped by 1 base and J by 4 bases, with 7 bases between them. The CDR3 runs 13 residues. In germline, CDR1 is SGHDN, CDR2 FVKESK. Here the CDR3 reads CASSQVQGTEAFF. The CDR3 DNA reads TGTGCCAGCAGCCAAGTACAGGGCACTGAAGCTTTCTTT.

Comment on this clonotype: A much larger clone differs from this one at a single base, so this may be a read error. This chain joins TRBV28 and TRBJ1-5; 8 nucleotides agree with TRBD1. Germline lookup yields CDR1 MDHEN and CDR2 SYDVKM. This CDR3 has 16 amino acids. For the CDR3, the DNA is TGTGCCAGCAGCTCGGGACAGGACCTTAGCGATCAGCCCCAGCATTTT. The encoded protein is CASSSGQDLSDQPQHF. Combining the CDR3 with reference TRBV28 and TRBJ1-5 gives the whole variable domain DVKVTQSSRYLVKRTGEKVFLECVQDMDHENMFWYRQDPGLGLRLIYFSYDVKMKEKGDIPEGYSVSREKKERFSLILESASTNQTSMYLCASSSGQDLSDQPQHFGDGTRLSIL.

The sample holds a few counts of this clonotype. The CDR3 protein is CSARLAETQYF. The DNA for the CDR3 is TGCAGTGCTAGATTAGCGGAGACCCAGTACTTC. This sequence joins TRBV20-1 and TRBJ2-5; possible D gene TRBD2, 5 bases. The germline V gene has CDR1 DFQATT and CDR2 SNEGSKA (reference sequence). Trimming shortened V by 2 bases and J by 5 bases, and 6 bases separated the two germline ends. The CDR3 is 11 amino acids.

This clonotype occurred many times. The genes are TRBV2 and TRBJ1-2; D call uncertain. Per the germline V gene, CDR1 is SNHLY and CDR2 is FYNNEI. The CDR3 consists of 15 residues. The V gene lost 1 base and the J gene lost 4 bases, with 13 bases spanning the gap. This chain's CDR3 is CASSEGRRLGYGYTF. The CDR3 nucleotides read TGTGCCAGCAGTGAAGGCCGCCGACTGGGCTATGGCTACACCTTC. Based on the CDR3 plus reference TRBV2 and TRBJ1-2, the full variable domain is EPEVTQTPSHQVTQMGQEVILRCVPISNHLYFYWYRQILGQKVEFLVSFYNNEISEKSEIFDDQFSVERPDGSNFTLKIRSTKLEDSAMYFCASSEGRRLGYGYTFGSGTRLTVV.

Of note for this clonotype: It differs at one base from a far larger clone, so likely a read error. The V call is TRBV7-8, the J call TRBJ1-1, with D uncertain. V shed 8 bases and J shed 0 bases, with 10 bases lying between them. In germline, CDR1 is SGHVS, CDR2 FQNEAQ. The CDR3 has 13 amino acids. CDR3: CASGSTVNTEAFF. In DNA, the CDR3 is TGTGCCAGCGGCTCGACTGTGAACACTGAAGCTTTCTTT. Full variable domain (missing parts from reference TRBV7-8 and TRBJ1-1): GAGVSQSPRYKVAKRGQDVALRCDPISGHVSLFWYQQALGQGPEFLTYFQNEAQLDKSGLPSDRFFAERPEGSVSTLKIQRTQQEDSAVYLCASGSTVNTEAFFGQGTRLTVV.

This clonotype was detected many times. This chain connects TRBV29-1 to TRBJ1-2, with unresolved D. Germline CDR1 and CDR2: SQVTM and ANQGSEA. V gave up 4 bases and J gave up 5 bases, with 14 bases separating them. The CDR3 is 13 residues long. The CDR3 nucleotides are TGCAGCGTTGGACCGGACGGATCTTATGGCTACACCTTC. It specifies CSVGPDGSYGYTF.

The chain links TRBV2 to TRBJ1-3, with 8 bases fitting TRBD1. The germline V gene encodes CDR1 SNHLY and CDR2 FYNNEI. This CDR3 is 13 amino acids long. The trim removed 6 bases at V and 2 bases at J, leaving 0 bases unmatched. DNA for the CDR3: TGTGCCAGCAGGACAGGGGCTGGAAACACCATATATTTT. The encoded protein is CASRTGAGNTIYF.

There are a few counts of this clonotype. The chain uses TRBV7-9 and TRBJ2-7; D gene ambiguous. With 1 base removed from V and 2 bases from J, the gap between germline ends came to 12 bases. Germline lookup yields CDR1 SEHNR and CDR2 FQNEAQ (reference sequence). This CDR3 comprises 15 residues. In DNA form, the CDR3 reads TGTGCCAGCAGCTTAGTGGTTGGTTTGACCTACGAGCAGTACTTC. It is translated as CASSLVVGLTYEQYF.